Below, one TCR beta chain is given with its context. The target of this receptor is not known. No much larger clone exists at a distance of one base, and base qualities are not known. None of the patients had been given any treatment before thyroid surgery. Patient clinical samples collected from about 2011 to 2019 were retrospectively analysed using T-cell receptor beta sequencing. The data are from a study of metastatic and nonmetastatic thyroid tumors (dated by TCRdb to 2020 to 2021). With regard to the full study: For patients with malignant and with benign thyroid disease, the researchers compared repertoires between peripheral blood samples and tumor or nodule tissue samples.

CDR1 and CDR2, per the germline V gene (reference sequence), are SEHNR and FQNEAQ. Taken from cysteine to phenylalanine, the CDR3 has 12 residues. CDR3 DNA only is kept here, 36 bases in frame from base 1. Cut back by 5 bases and 12 bases, the V and J ends lie 14 bases apart. To prepare the library, PCR was applied. Sequencing relied on an Illumina HiSeq 4000. High-throughput sequencing was used to profile the CDR3 region of the TCR beta-chain in every patient. Under the source paper's analysis protocol: Drawing on CDR3 differences between clinicopathological groups, the researchers built a classifier meant to tell apart patients with distant-metastatic papillary thyroid cancer. Repertoire diversity was assessed with the Shannon index, and tumor-blood repertoire similarity with the Morisita-Horn index. The public reads were run again by TCRdb, first through fastp at Q25 and then through MiXCR, and only productive beta chains were kept. The V and J calls, along with clone size, are taken from TCRdb and not from the paper's own processing. The sample table lists about 48,000 clones, around 20% of them with a count of one. 3% to 4% of the sample comes from the top ten.

General study outcomes and caveats: In both blood and tumor samples, TCR beta diversity was reported to be significantly higher in malignant tumors than in benign nodules.

Specimen: blood. This chain joins TRBV7-9 to TRBJ2-1; the D segment cannot be called with confidence. This TCR came from a male donor with papillary thyroid cancer or a benign thyroid nodule (not recorded which). Some clones in this sample may be carry-over from other donors' samples. DNA sequence: TGTGCCAGCAGCGCCTGGGGTTTGGGGCAGTTCTTC. Translated, it gives CASSAWGLGQFF.